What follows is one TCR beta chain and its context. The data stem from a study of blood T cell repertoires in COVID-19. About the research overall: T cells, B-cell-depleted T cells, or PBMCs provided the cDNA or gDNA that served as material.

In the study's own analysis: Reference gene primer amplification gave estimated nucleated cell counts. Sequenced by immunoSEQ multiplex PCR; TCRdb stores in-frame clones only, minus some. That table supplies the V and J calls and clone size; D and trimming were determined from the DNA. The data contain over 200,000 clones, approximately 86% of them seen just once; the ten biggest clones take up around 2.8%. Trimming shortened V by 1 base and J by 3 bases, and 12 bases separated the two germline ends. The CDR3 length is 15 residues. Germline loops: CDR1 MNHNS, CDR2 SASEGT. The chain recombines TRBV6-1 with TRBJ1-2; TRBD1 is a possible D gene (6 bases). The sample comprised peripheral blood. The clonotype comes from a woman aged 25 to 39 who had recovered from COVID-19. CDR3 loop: CASSEVRTAYYGYTF. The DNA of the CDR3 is TGTGCCAGCAGTGAAGTTAGGACAGCTTACTATGGCTACACCTTC.